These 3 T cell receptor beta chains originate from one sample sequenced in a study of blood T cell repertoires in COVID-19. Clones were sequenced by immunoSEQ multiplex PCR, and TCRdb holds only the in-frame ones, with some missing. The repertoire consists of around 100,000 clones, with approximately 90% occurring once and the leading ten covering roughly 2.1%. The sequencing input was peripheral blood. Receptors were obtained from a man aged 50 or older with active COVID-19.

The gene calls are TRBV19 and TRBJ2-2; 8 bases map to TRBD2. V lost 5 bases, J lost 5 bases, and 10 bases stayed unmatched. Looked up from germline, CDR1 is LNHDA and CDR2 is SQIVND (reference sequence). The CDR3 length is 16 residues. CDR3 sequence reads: CASSPLSGGKTGELFF. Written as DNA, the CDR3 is TGTGCCAGTAGTCCCCTTTCGGGAGGGAAAACCGGGGAGCTGTTTTTT. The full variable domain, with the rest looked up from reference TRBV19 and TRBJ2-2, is DGGITQSPKYLFRKEGQNVTLSCEQNLNHDAMYWYRQDPGQGLRLIYYSQIVNDFQKGDIAEGYSVSREKKESFPLTVTSAQKNPTAFYLCASSPLSGGKTGELFFGEGSRLTVL.

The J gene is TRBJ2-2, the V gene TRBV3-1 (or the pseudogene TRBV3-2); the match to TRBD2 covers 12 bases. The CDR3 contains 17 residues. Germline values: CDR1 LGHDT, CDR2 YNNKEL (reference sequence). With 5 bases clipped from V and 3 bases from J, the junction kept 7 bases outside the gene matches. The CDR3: CASSGLTSGRYTGELFF. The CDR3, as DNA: TGTGCCAGCAGCGGCTTGACTAGCGGGAGATACACCGGGGAGCTGTTTTTT.

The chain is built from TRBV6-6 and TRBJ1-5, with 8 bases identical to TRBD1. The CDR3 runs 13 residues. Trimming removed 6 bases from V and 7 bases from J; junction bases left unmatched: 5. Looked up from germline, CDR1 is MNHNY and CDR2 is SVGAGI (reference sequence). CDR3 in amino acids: CASRGQGGQPQHF. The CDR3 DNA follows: TGTGCCAGCAGAGGACAGGGCGGGCAGCCCCAGCATTTT.